The rows below give T cell receptor beta chains drawn from one sample of a study of T cell responses to AZD1222 COVID-19 vaccine. Data came from immunoSEQ multiplex PCR; TCRdb stores just in-frame clones and leaves some out. Of about 84,000 clones listed, roughly 85% are singletons. Sample: peripheral blood, taken 28 days after the second AZD1222 dose. All receptors come from an adult who received the AZD1222 COVID-19 vaccine. Each CDR3 is given with its conserved first and last residue. A D gene is named only where the DNA matches it firmly.

J gene | V gene | D gene | CDR3 DNA | CDR3 protein
TRBJ1-2 | TRBV7-9 | . | TGTGCCAGCAGCTCTAGCGGCCAGGTACGAGGCTACACCTTC | CASSSSGQVRGYTF
TRBJ1-2 | TRBV12-3/TRBV12-4 | . | TGTGCCAGCAGTCCCAGGGAGGACTATGGCTACACCTTC | CASSPREDYGYTF
TRBJ2-7 | TRBV28 | TRBD1 | TGTGCCAGCAGTTGGGACAGGGGGTTTGACGAGCAGTACTTC | CASSWDRGFDEQYF
TRBJ1-5 | TRBV6-4 | . | TGTGCCAGCAGTGACTCTGGCAGATATAGCAATCAGCCCCAGCATTTT | CASSDSGRYSNQPQHF
TRBJ1-1 | TRBV10-3 | TRBD1 | TGTGCCATCAGTGCACAGGGGGACCGTATGGGGAAAGCTTTCTTT | CAISAQGDRMGKAFF
TRBJ1-1 | TRBV4-1 | . | TGCGCCAGCAGCCAAGATGGGCCACTGGGCACTGAAGCTTTCTTT | CASSQDGPLGTEAFF
TRBJ1-5 | TRBV6-5 | TRBD1 | TGTGCCAGCATCAAAGGGGGAGGGGGCCTAGAGCCCCAGCATTTT | CASIKGGGGLEPQHF
TRBJ2-2 | TRBV4-3 | TRBD1 | TGCGCCAGCAGCCAAACGGACAGGGACACCGGGGAGCTGTTTTTT | CASSQTDRDTGELFF
TRBJ2-6 | TRBV18 | . | TGTGCCAGCTCACCACCCTTTTTGGACTCTGGGGCCAACGTCCTGACTTTC | CASSPPFLDSGANVLTF
TRBJ1-5 | TRBV24-1 | . | TGTGCCACCAGTGATTCCGTGCTAGGGACTTCCCAGCATTTT | CATSDSVLGTSQHF
TRBJ2-4 | TRBV7-2 | . | TGTGCCAGCAGCTCCCGTGAAGCCAAAAACATTCAGTACTTC | CASSSREAKNIQYF
TRBJ1-4 | TRBV11-3 | . | TGTGCCAGCAGCTTAGGGGGACAAGCCTTTAATGAAAAACTGTTTTTT | CASSLGGQAFNEKLFF
TRBJ2-7 | TRBV28 | TRBD1 | TGTGCCAGCAGTTTAGCGGGACAGGGTGGTCAGCAGTACTTC | CASSLAGQGGQQYF
TRBJ2-7 | TRBV5-1 | . | TGCGCCAGCAGCTTGTCTGTTGGGAGGACCTCCTACGAGCAGTACTTC | CASSLSVGRTSYEQYF
TRBJ1-5 | TRBV24-1 | . | TGTGCCACCAGTTTAGGGTTTAGCAATCAGCCCCAGCATTTT | CATSLGFSNQPQHF
TRBJ1-1 | TRBV19 | TRBD1 | TGTGCCAGTAGTATTCAGGGGGGGATCACTGAAGCTTTCTTT | CASSIQGGITEAFF
TRBJ2-1 | TRBV29-1 | TRBD1 | TGCAGCGTTGAACAGGGGGCCTACCTTGGTGAGCAGTTCTTC | CSVEQGAYLGEQFF
TRBJ2-3 | TRBV28 | . | TGTGCCAGCAGTTTACTGTTCGGCACAGATACGCAGTATTTT | CASSLLFGTDTQYF
TRBJ2-1 | TRBV11-3 | TRBD2 | TGTGCCAGCAGGTACGGGACTAGCGGGAGAGGGGAGCAGTTCTTC | CASRYGTSGRGEQFF
TRBJ2-7 | TRBV6-5 | . | TGTGCCAGCAGTTACAACGCCAGGACCTACGAGCAGTACTTC | CASSYNARTYEQYF
TRBJ2-1 | TRBV11-3 | . | TGTGCCAGCAGCTCCGGCAATGAGCAGTTCTTC | CASSSGNEQFF
TRBJ2-7 | TRBV28 | . | TGTGCCAGCAGTTTATTACCCCACGAGCAGTACTTC | CASSLLPHEQYF
TRBJ2-5 | TRBV7-2 | . | TGTGCCAGCAGCGAGGGCCTAGGCCGGACCCAGTACTTC | CASSEGLGRTQYF
TRBJ1-1 | TRBV12-3/TRBV12-4 | . | TGTGCCAGCGGCTGGGGGACTGAAGCTTTCTTT | CASGWGTEAFF
TRBJ1-6 | TRBV10-3 | . | TGTGCCATCAGTCCGGACGGGATTAATTCACCCCTCCACTTT | CAISPDGINSPLHF
TRBJ2-1 | TRBV7-9 | TRBD2 | TGTGCCAGCAGCTATGGGACTAGCGGGAGAGATGAGCAGTTCTTC | CASSYGTSGRDEQFF
TRBJ1-1 | TRBV27 | . | TGTGCCAGCAGTTTCCAATTTATGAACACTGAAGCTTTCTTT | CASSFQFMNTEAFF
TRBJ1-1 | TRBV18 | . | TGTGCCAGCTCACCTATCCGGACAGCGAACACTGAAGCTTTCTTT | CASSPIRTANTEAFF
TRBJ1-2 | TRBV12-3/TRBV12-4 | . | TGTGCCAGCAGGAAGAGCTTGGATGGCTACACCTTC | CASRKSLDGYTF